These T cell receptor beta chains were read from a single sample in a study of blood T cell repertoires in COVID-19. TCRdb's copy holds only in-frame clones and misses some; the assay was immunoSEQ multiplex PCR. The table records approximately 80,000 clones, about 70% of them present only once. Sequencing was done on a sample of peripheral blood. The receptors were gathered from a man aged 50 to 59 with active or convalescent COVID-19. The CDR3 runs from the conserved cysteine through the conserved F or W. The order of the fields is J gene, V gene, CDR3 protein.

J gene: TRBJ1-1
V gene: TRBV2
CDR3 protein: CASSRTAPNTEAFF

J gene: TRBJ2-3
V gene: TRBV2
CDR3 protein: CASSETGGRYDTQYF

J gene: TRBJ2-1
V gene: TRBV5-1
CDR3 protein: CASRLTSGGSLSSYNEQFF

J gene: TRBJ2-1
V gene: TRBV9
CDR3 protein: CASSVYRGASGSGEQFF

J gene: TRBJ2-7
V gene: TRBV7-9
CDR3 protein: CASRETSGSYEQYF

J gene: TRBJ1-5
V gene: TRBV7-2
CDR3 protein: CASSPTGGNQPQHF

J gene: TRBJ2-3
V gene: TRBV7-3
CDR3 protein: CASSSLANRNVDTQYF

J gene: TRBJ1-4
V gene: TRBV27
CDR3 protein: CASSSLGGTEEKLFF

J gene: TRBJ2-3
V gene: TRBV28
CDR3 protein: CASPPVRAGGQEDTQYF

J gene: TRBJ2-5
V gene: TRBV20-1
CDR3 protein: CSASVAGGQETQYF

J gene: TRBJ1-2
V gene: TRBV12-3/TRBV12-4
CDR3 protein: CASGTGGHYGYTF

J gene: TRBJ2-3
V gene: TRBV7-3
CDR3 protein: CASSPRGRLDTQYF

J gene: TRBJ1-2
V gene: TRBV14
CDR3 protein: CASSQRQGPYGYTF

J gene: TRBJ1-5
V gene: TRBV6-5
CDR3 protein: CASRVRQDSNQPQHF

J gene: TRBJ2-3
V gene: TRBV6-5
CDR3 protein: CAKTGDTQYF

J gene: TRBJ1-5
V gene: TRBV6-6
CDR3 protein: CASSDPGGNQPQHF

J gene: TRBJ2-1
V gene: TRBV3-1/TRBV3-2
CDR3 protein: CASSQAGGAYNEQFF

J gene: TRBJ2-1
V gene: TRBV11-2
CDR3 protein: CASRSPGTGRTSYNEQFF

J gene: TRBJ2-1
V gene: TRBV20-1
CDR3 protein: CSASLRDRPYNEQFF

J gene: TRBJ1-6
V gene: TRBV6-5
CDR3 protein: CASSFGGANNSPLHF

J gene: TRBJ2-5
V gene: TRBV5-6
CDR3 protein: CASSWGRGTQYF

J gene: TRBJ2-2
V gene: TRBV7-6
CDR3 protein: CASSLEAANTGELFF

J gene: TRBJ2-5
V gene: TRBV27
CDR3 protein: CASSPFAPIGGAETQYF

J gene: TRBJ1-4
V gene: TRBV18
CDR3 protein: CASSPRGGDEKLFF

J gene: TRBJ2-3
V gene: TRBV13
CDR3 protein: CASSSGWVGRPDTQYF

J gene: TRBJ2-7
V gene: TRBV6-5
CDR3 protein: CASWGLAASYEQYF